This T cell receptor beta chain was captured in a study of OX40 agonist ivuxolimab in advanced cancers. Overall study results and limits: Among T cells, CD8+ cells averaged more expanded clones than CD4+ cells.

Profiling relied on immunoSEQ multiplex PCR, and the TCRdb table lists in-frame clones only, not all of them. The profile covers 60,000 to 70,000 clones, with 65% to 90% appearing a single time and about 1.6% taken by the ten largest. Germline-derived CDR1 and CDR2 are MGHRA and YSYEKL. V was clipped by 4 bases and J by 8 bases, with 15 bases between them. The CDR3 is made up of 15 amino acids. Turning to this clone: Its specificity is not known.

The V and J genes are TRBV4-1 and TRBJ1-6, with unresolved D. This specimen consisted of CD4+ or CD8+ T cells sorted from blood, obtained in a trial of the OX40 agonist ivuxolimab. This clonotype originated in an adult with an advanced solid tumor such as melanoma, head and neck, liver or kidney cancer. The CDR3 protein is CASSRQANRDSPLHF. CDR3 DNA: TGCGCCAGCAGCCGGCAGGCCAACCGGGATTCACCCCTCCACTTT.